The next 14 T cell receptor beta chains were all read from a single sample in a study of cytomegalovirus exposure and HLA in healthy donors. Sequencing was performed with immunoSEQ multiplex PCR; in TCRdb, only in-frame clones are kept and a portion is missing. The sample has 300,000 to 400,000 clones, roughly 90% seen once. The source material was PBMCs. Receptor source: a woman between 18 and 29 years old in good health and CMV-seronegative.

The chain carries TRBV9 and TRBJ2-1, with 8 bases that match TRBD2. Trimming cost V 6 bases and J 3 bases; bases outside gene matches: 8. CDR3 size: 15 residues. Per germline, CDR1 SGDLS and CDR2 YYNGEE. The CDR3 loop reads CASTLDAGGYNEQFF. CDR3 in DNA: TGTGCCAGCACTTTGGACGCGGGGGGCTACAATGAGCAGTTCTTC.

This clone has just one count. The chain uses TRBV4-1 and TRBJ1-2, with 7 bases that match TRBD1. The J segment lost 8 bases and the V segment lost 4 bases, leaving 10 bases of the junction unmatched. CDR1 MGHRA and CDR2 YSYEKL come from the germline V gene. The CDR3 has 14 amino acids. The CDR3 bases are TGCGCCAGCAGCCCCCTAGGACAGGCACGGGGCTACACCTTC. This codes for CASSPLGQARGYTF.

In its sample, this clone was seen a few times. The CDR3 reads CAISSSGGYGYTF. The DNA of the CDR3 is TGTGCCATCAGTTCCTCCGGGGGCTATGGCTACACCTTC. The chain has TRBV10-3 and TRBJ1-2; D is perhaps TRBD1 (5 bases). Germline CDR1 ENHRY, CDR2 SYGVKD. The CDR3 is 13 amino acids. V shed 5 bases and J shed 4 bases, with 11 bases lying between them.

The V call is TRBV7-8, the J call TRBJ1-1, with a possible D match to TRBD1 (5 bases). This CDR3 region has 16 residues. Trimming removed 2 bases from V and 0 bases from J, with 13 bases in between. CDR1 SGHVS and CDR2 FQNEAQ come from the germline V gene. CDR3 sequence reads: CASSLLTRGMNTEAFF. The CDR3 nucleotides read TGTGCCAGCAGCTTACTGACCCGGGGGATGAACACTGAAGCTTTCTTT.

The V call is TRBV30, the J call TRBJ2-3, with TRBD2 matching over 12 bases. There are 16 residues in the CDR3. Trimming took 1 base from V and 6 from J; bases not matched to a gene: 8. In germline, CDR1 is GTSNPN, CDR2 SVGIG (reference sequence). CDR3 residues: CAWSARLAGVSDTQYF. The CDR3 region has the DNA TGTGCCTGGAGTGCTCGACTAGCGGGAGTTTCGGATACGCAGTATTTT.

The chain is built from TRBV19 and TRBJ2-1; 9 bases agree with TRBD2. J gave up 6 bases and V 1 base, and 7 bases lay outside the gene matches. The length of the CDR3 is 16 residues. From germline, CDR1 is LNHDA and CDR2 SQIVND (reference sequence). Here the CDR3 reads CASSIVSGRGINEQFF. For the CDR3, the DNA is TGTGCCAGTAGTATAGTTAGCGGGAGAGGCATCAATGAGCAGTTCTTC.

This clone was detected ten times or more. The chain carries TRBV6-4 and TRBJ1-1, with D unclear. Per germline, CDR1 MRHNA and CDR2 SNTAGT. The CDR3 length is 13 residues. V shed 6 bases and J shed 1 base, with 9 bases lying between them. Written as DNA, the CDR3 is TGTGCCAGCAGACCAGCGGAGAACACTGAAGCTTTCTTT. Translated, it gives CASRPAENTEAFF.

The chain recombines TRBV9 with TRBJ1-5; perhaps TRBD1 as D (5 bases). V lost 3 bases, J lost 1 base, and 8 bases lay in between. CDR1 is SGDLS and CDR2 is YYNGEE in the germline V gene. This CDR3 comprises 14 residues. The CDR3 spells CASSAGGSNQPQHF. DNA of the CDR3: TGTGCCAGCAGCGCGGGGGGAAGCAATCAGCCCCAGCATTTT.

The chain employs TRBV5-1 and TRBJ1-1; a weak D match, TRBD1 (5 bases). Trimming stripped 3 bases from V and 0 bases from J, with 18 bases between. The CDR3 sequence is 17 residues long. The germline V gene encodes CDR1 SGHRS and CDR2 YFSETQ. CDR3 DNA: TGCGCCAGCAGCTCGTCAATCCCGACAGTTATGAACACTGAAGCTTTCTTT. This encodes CASSSSIPTVMNTEAFF.

CDR3 residues: CASSLPRTEAFF. The DNA for the CDR3 is TGTGCCAGCAGCTTACCGAGGACTGAAGCTTTCTTT. This chain joins TRBV5-5 and TRBJ1-1; no clear D gene. The CDR3 has 12 amino acids. V shed 2 bases and J shed 5 bases, with 7 bases lying between them. The germline V gene has CDR1 SGHKS and CDR2 YYEKEE (reference sequence).

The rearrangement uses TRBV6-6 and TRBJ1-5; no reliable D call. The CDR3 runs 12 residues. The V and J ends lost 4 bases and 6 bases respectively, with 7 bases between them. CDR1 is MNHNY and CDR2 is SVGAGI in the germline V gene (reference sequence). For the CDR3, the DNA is TGTGCCAGCAGTTTCAGAACTCAGCCCCAGCATTTT. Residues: CASSFRTQPQHF.

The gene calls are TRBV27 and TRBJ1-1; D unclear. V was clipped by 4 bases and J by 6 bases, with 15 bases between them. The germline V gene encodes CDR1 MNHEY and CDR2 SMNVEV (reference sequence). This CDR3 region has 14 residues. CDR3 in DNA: TGTGCCAGCAGTTCTAAAGCCCGGGAGGCTGAAGCTTTCTTT. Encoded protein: CASSSKAREAEAFF.

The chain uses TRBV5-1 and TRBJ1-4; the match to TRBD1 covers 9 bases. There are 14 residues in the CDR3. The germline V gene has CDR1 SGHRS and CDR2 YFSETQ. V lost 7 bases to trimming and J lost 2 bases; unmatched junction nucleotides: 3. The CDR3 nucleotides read TGCGCCAGCCGCACAGGGGGCACTAATGAAAAACTGTTTTTT. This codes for CASRTGGTNEKLFF. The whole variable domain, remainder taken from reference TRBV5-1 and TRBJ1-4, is KAGVTQTPRYLIKTRGQQVTLSCSPISGHRSVSWYQQTPGQGLQFLFEYFSETQRNKGNFPGRFSGRQFSNSRSEMNVSTLELGDSALYLCASRTGGTNEKLFFGSGTQLSVL.

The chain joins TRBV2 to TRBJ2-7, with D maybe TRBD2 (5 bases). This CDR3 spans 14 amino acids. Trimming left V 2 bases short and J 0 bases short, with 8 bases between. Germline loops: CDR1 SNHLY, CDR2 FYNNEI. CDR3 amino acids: CASSEMGSSYEQYF. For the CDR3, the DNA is TGTGCCAGCAGTGAAATGGGGAGCTCCTACGAGCAGTACTTC.